The 4 T cell receptor beta chains below were found in one sample sequenced in a study of identical twins. Using its own MiXCR run on the 5' RACE reads, TCRdb lists one record per CDR3 protein. The sample consists of some 500,000 distinct CDR3 sequences, around an eighth of them appearing once. These data also formed part of another study, on yellow fever vaccine responses in identical twins.

Sequenced material: CD4+ T cells sorted from blood. The receptors originated from a woman under 30 in good health.

This clonotype was seen a handful of times. The chain carries TRBV6-1 and TRBJ2-7; D call uncertain. The germline V gene encodes CDR1 MNHNS and CDR2 SASEGT. This CDR3 contains 14 residues. V was clipped by 6 bases and J by 2 bases, with 14 bases between them. The CDR3 nucleotides are TGTGCCAGCAGCCGACATAGCCGGGCCTACGAGCAGTACTTC. Protein: CASSRHSRAYEQYF.

This clonotype has only a few counts. V gene TRBV6-2 or TRBV6-3 combines with J gene TRBJ2-7, with D perhaps assigned TRBD1 or TRBD2 (5 bases each). From germline, CDR1 is MNHEY and CDR2 SVGEGT. The ends were cut back, 2 bases at V and 2 bases at J, with 10 bases in the middle. The CDR3 is 14 residues long. This chain's CDR3 is CASSYGTGTYEQYF. CDR3 in DNA: TGTGCCAGCAGTTACGGGACGGGAACCTACGAGCAGTACTTC.

There are a few counts of this clonotype. This chain links TRBV5-1 with TRBJ2-3, with D perhaps assigned TRBD1 or TRBD2 (5 bases each). Trimming took 3 bases from V and 0 from J, leaving 14 bases between them. CDR1 is SGHRS and CDR2 is YFSETQ in the germline V gene. This CDR3 spans 16 amino acids. The chain's CDR3 is CASSSNPGRSTDTQYF. The CDR3 DNA sequence: TGCGCCAGCAGCTCGAATCCGGGGCGAAGCACAGATACGCAGTATTTT.

This clonotype showed up just a few times. CDR3 DNA sequence: TGTGCCAGCAGCCGAGGACTAGCCCCCTACGAGCAGTACTTC. Protein product: CASSRGLAPYEQYF. The chain employs TRBV4-2 and TRBJ2-7, with TRBD2 matching over 8 bases. The CDR3 is 14 amino acids. Germline assignment: CDR1 LGHNA and CDR2 YNFKEQ. V lost 4 bases and J lost 2; bases outside the gene matches: 4.